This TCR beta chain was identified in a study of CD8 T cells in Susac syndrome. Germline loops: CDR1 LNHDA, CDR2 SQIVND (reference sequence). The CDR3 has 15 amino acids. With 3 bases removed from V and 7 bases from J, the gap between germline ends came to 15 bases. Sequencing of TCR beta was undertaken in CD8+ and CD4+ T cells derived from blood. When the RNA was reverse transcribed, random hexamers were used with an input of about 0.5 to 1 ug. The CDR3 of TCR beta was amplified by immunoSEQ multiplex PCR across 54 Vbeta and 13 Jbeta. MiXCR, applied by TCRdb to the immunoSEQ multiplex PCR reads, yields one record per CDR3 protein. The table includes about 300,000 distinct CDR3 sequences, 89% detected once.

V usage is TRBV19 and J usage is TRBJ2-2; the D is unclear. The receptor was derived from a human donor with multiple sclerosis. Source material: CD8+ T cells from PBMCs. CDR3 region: CASSIFGRLNGELFF. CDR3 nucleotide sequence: TGTGCCAGTAGTATTTTCGGGCGACTCAACGGGGAGCTGTTTTTT.